One and the same sample provided the 2 T cell receptor beta chains below, sequenced in a study of spatial heterogeneity in lung cancer. TCRdb used MiXCR to reprocess the 5' RACE reads, holding one entry per CDR3 protein. In the table there are 70,000 to 90,000 distinct CDR3 sequences, 13% of which are singletons. The sample's time point: sample taken at primary tumor resection. Whole RNA from tumor, nontumor lung or frozen PBMC was sequenced unsorted. The specimen was PBMCs, collected at surgery. The receptor source for this set is a male donor with early-stage non-small cell lung cancer.

The chain joins TRBV4-1 to TRBJ2-7; D could derive from TRBD1 or TRBD2 (5 bases each). Germline CDR1 is MGHRA and CDR2 is YSYEKL. Deletions cut 3 bases from V and 3 bases from J, with 15 bases between. This CDR3 spans 15 amino acids. The CDR3 is CASSHSTRGDYEQYF. In DNA form, the CDR3 reads TGCGCCAGCAGCCACTCGACCCGAGGGGACTACGAGCAGTACTTC.

The chain has TRBV4-3 and TRBJ1-1, with D uncertain. CDR3 length: 15 amino acids. Germline lookup yields CDR1 LGHNA and CDR2 YSLEER. Trimming removed 4 bases from V and 0 bases from J, with 12 bases in between. CDR3 residues: CASSLIRAMNTEAFF. The DNA for the CDR3 is TGCGCCAGCAGCCTTATACGGGCTATGAACACTGAAGCTTTCTTT.